This TCR beta chain is from a study of blood T cell repertoires in COVID-19. Study in general: Samples came from the United States, Italy and Spain, spanning acute and convalescent COVID-19. T cells, B-cell-depleted T cells, or PBMCs provided the cDNA or gDNA that served as material.

Here immunoSEQ multiplex PCR was the method, and the copy in TCRdb shows in-frame clones only, minus some. The data contain 350,000 to 400,000 clones, around 89% of them seen just once; the ten biggest clones take up approximately 1.2%. Germline assignment: CDR1 MNHEY and CDR2 SVGAGI. Unmatched junction bases numbered 2, after V lost 6 bases and J lost 2 bases. The CDR3 is 13 amino acids. Assignments of participants to cohorts depended upon their own reported clinical history. Cohort 3 donors counted as recovered after two negative PCRs, clearance, or resolved symptoms. The sample taken for sequencing was PBMCs or T cells enriched from blood (not recorded which). The clonotype was recovered from a woman between 18 and 29 years old who had recovered from COVID-19. The V and J genes are TRBV6-5 and TRBJ1-2, with 8 bases matching TRBD1. The CDR3 DNA follows: TGTGCCAGCAGAAGGACAGGGAACTATGGCTACACCTTC. Translation gives CASRRTGNYGYTF.